This is a list of T cell receptor beta chains from one sample in a study of T-cell memory formation after mild COVID-19. MiXCR, run by TCRdb on the 5' RACE reads, gives a single entry per CDR3 protein. The data show roughly 150,000 distinct CDR3 sequences, with approximately 15% seen just once and roughly 15% held by the top ten. The sample taken for sequencing was PBMCs or a T cell subset sorted from them (not recorded which). Receptors originate from an adult woman who had mild COVID-19 (a few samples of this study predate the infection). Cell type and time point are not known. The CDR3 runs from the conserved cysteine through the conserved F or W. D genes are given only for firm matches. A row's size may be missing; if present it is once, few, many or a size class.

NA TRBJ1-5 TRBV5-5 NA TGTGCCAGCAGCTTAGGGACACCCTACTATAGCAATCAGCCCCAGCATTTT CASSLGTPYYSNQPQHF
NA TRBJ2-1 TRBV28 TRBD2 TGTGCCAGCAGTTCCCTCCTCCCTAGCGGGAGTCGCAATGAGCAGTTCTTC CASSSLLPSGSRNEQFF
NA TRBJ2-5 TRBV28 NA TGTGCCAGCAGTTTTGGCAAGCAAGAGACCCAGTACTTC CASSFGKQETQYF
NA TRBJ2-3 TRBV11-2 NA TGTGCCAGCAGCCGTAAGGACAGCACAGATACGCAGTATTTT CASSRKDSTDTQYF
NA TRBJ1-2 TRBV20-1 NA TGCAGTGCCACACCTACTGGGAACTATGGCTACACCTTC CSATPTGNYGYTF
NA TRBJ1-2 TRBV4-1 NA TGCGCCAGCAGCCCAGAGAGGGGGAACCAAGCGTATGGCTACACCTTC CASSPERGNQAYGYTF
few TRBJ2-1 TRBV12-3/TRBV12-4 NA TGTGCCAGCATCCTCCTGGACAGAGACAATGAGCAGTTCTTC CASILLDRDNEQFF
many TRBJ1-1 TRBV5-5 NA TGTGCCAGCAGCTCAACAGGGTCCACTGAAGCTTTCTTT CASSSTGSTEAFF
NA TRBJ1-1 TRBV5-1 TRBD1 TGCGCCAGCAGCCTTGTTCCGGCCGGGACAGGGAGGTTTGAAGCTTTCTTT CASSLVPAGTGRFEAFF
few TRBJ2-1 TRBV27 TRBD1 TGTGCCAGCAGTTTGTCCCGACAGGGGAATGAGCAGTTCTTC CASSLSRQGNEQFF
few TRBJ2-7 TRBV6-6 TRBD1 TGTGCCAGCACCTGGGTAGGGGGCCCCTACGAGCAGTACTTC CASTWVGGPYEQYF
NA TRBJ1-5 TRBV2 TRBD1 TGTGCCAGCAGTGAAAGGGGGCCGAGTCAGCCCCAGCATTTT CASSERGPSQPQHF
NA TRBJ2-2 TRBV29-1 TRBD1 TGCAGCGTTTACCGGGACAGCTTTTACACCGGGGAGCTGTTTTTT CSVYRDSFYTGELFF
NA TRBJ2-1 TRBV6-2/TRBV6-3 NA TGTGCCAGCCAGAGTTTCTCCTACAATGAGCAGTTCTTC CASQSFSYNEQFF
many TRBJ2-7 TRBV25-1 NA TGTGCCAGCAGTGAAGGGGGTGCCTACGAGCAGTACTTC CASSEGGAYEQYF
NA TRBJ1-1 TRBV2 NA TGTGCCAGCCGCCCTCTGTCCCCAGGGACTGAAGCTTTCTTT CASRPLSPGTEAFF
few TRBJ1-6 TRBV27 NA TGTGCCAGCAGCCTCTTGGGTCCACCCCCCCTCCACTTT CASSLLGPPPLHF
NA TRBJ2-3 TRBV7-3 TRBD2 TGTGCCAGCAGCTTAGGAGGATGGGGACTAGCGGGGACCTTACGTAACACAGATACGCAGTATTTT CASSLGGWGLAGTLRNTDTQYF
few TRBJ1-2 TRBV5-1 NA TGCGCCAGCAGCTTGGCCACAGCCAGGGGCTATGGCTACACCTTC CASSLATARGYGYTF
NA TRBJ2-7 TRBV5-1 NA TGCGCCAGCAGCTTACGGGGCCTTCAGGAGGGCGAGCAGTACTTC CASSLRGLQEGEQYF
many TRBJ2-5 TRBV5-1 NA TGCGCCACCAGGACGGATCAAGAGACCCAGTACTTC CATRTDQETQYF
few TRBJ2-1 TRBV12-3/TRBV12-4 NA TGTGCCAGCAGCCAACCCCTACGATATGAGCAGTTCTTC CASSQPLRYEQFF
NA TRBJ2-1 TRBV5-1 NA TGCGCCAGCAGCTTGACGGGAGAGCCTAATAATGAGCAGTTCTTC CASSLTGEPNNEQFF
NA TRBJ2-1 TRBV5-6 NA TGTGCCAGCAGTGTCCCGCCCCGGGGCAATGAGCAGTTCTTC CASSVPPRGNEQFF
NA TRBJ2-1 TRBV7-3 NA TGTGCCAGCAGCTTAGACTTGGGTACCGAGCAGTTCTTC CASSLDLGTEQFF
NA TRBJ2-1 TRBV7-2 NA TGTGCCAGCAGCTTCAGCCGATACTCCTACAATGAGCAGTTCTTC CASSFSRYSYNEQFF
NA TRBJ1-1 TRBV6-5 TRBD1 TGTGCCAGCAGTTATTCGGGACAGATGAACACTGAAGCTTTCTTT CASSYSGQMNTEAFF
few TRBJ2-7 TRBV12-3/TRBV12-4 TRBD1 TGTGCCAGCAGTCATATACGGAGGACAGGCTACGAGCAGTACTTC CASSHIRRTGYEQYF
NA TRBJ2-4 TRBV4-1 NA TGCGCCAGCAGCCAAGGGTCTGCTAGCAACATTCAGTACTTC CASSQGSASNIQYF
NA TRBJ2-1 TRBV5-6 NA TGTGCCAGCAGCTTGCCCTCTCTGGTTTACAATGAGCAGTTCTTC CASSLPSLVYNEQFF
NA TRBJ2-7 TRBV7-9 TRBD1 TGTGCCAGCAGCTCGACAGGGGGCCTTTCCTACGAGCAGTACTTC CASSSTGGLSYEQYF